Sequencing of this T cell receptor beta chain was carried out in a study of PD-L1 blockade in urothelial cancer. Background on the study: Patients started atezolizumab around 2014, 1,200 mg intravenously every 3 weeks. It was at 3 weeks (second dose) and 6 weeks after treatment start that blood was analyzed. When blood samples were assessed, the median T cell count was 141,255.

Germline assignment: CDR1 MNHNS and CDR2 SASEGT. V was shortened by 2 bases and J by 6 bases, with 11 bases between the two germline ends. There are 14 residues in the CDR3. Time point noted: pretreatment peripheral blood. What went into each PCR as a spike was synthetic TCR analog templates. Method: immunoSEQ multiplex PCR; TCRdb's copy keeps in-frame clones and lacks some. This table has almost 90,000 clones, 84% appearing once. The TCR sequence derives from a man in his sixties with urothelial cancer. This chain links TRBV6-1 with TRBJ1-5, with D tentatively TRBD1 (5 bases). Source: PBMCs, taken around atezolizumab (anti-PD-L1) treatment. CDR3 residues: CASSEKGLSQPQHF. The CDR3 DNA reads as TGTGCCAGCAGTGAAAAGGGACTAAGTCAGCCCCAGCATTTT.